Below, one TCR beta chain is given with its context. As yet, its antigen is unknown. These data come from a study of shared clonotypes between healthy human individuals. Whole-study findings and limits: It was the non-shared clonotypes that had lower generation probabilities than clonotypes shared by all four donors. Sharing of clonotypes among donors was expected to vary with sequencing depth.

The authors split each subset's genomic DNA evenly across several immunoSEQ plates. Sequenced by immunoSEQ multiplex PCR; TCRdb stores in-frame clones only, minus some. This sample has 2,100,000 or so clones, with approximately 96% found just once. The CDR3 runs 15 residues. Trimming removed 6 bases from V and 4 bases from J, with 15 bases in between. Per germline, CDR1 WSHSY and CDR2 SAAADI. The sample was naive CD4+ T cells sorted from blood. The subset is: CD45RA+ positively selected. The receptor's source is a man younger than 35 in good health. The rearrangement uses TRBV10-2 and TRBJ2-2; D is ambiguous. The CDR3 spells CASSPRRSSTGELFF. In DNA, the CDR3 is TGCGCCAGCAGCCCCCGGCGGTCCTCCACCGGGGAGCTGTTTTTT.